The source of this TCR beta chain is a study of technical replicates of blood from a few donors. Data came from immunoSEQ multiplex PCR; TCRdb stores just in-frame clones and leaves some out. This sample has 75,000 to 100,000 clones, with around 96% found just once. The CDR3 sequence is 14 residues long. The germline gives CDR1 KGHSH, CDR2 LQKENI. V gave up 4 bases and J gave up 3 bases, with 12 bases separating them. The clonotype originates from a human donor in good health. The specimen sequenced was T cells isolated from PBMCs. This chain uses TRBV18 with TRBJ1-1; D gene uncertain. CDR3 bases: TGTGCCAGCTCACTAGCAGTGGCCGACACTGAAGCTTTCTTT. This gives the protein CASSLAVADTEAFF. Combining the CDR3 with reference TRBV18 and TRBJ1-1 gives the whole variable domain NAGVMQNPRHLVRRRGQEARLRCSPMKGHSHVYWYRQLPEEGLKFMVYLQKENIIDESGMPKERFSAEFPKEGPSILRIQQVVRGDSAAYFCASSLAVADTEAFFGQGTRLTVV.